The 5 T cell receptor beta chains in this list originate from one sample, sequenced in a study of cytomegalovirus exposure and HLA in healthy donors. This PCR relied on a set of 60 Vbeta primers and 13 Jbeta primers. Sequencing was performed with immunoSEQ multiplex PCR; in TCRdb, only in-frame clones are kept and a portion is missing. The sample holds about 92,000 clones, around 77% seen once. What was sequenced was PBMCs. Receptors originate from a man in his forties or fifties in good health and CMV-seropositive.

V is TRBV19 and J is TRBJ2-5; 11 bases match TRBD1. The V gene's germline CDR1 is LNHDA and CDR2 SQIVND (reference sequence). CDR3 length: 13 residues. Trimming removed 10 bases from V and 4 bases from J; junction bases left unmatched: 5. The CDR3 DNA is TGTGCCACCGGACAGGGGGCGAGAGAGACCCAGTACTTC. This codes for CATGQGARETQYF.

J is TRBJ1-1 and V is TRBV7-9; no reliable D call. In germline, CDR1 is SEHNR, CDR2 FQNEAQ (reference sequence). This CDR3 comprises 14 residues. The germline V and J ends were trimmed by 4 bases and 8 bases, with 17 bases remaining between them. The DNA for the CDR3 is TGTGCCAGCAGCTCCCCAGCGCGGGCCGGGGAAGCTTTCTTT. This translates into CASSSPARAGEAFF.

The chain recombines TRBV4-3 with TRBJ2-4; weak D call: TRBD2 (6 bases). Germline V gene sequence: CDR1 LGHNA, CDR2 YSLEER. There are 15 residues in the CDR3. Trimming cost V 0 bases and J 3 bases, with 9 bases left between them. Here the CDR3 reads CASSQDSGHKNIQYF. CDR3 nucleotide sequence: TGCGCCAGCAGCCAAGATAGCGGCCACAAAAACATTCAGTACTTC.

CDR3 in amino acids: CASSQDRRLGGGEQYF. CDR3 nucleotides: TGCGCCAGCAGCCAAGATCGCAGGTTGGGGGGAGGGGAGCAGTACTTC. The J gene is TRBJ2-7, the V gene TRBV4-3; 7 bases align to TRBD2. The CDR3 consists of 16 residues. V was clipped by 0 bases and J by 7 bases; unmatched bases: 12. From germline, CDR1 is LGHNA and CDR2 YSLEER.

This rearrangement joins TRBV7-9 to TRBJ1-5; 7 bases map to TRBD1. CDR1 is SEHNR, CDR2 FQNEAQ, per germline (reference sequence). V was clipped by 5 bases and J by 0 bases; unmatched bases: 1. This CDR3 comprises 14 residues. The CDR3 DNA follows: TGTGCCAGCAGCGGGGACAGTAGCAATCAGCCCCAGCATTTT. Protein product: CASSGDSSNQPQHF.